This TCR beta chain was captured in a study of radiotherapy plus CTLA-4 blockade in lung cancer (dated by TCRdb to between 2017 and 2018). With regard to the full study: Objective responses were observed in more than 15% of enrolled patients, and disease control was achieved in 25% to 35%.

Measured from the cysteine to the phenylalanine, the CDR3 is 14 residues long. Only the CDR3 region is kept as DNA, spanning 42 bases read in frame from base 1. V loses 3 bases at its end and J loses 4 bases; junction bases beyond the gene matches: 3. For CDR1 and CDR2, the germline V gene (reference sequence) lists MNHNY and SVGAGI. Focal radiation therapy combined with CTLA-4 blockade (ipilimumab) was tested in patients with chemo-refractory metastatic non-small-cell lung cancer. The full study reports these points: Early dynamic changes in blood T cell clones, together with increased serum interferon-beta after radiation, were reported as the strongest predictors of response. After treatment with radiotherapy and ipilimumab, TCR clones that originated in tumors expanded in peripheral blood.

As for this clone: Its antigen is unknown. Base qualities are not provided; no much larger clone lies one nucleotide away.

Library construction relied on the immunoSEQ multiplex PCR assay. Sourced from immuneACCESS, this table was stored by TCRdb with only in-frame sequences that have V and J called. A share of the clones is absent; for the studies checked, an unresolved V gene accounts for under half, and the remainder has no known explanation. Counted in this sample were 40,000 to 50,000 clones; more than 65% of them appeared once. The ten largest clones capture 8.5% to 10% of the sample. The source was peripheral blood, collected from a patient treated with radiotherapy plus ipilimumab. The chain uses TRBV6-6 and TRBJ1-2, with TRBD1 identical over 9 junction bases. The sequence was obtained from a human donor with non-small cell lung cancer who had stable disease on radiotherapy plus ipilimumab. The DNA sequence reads TGTGCCAGCAGTTATCCGGGACAGGGCTATGGCTACACCTTC. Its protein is CASSYPGQGYGYTF.